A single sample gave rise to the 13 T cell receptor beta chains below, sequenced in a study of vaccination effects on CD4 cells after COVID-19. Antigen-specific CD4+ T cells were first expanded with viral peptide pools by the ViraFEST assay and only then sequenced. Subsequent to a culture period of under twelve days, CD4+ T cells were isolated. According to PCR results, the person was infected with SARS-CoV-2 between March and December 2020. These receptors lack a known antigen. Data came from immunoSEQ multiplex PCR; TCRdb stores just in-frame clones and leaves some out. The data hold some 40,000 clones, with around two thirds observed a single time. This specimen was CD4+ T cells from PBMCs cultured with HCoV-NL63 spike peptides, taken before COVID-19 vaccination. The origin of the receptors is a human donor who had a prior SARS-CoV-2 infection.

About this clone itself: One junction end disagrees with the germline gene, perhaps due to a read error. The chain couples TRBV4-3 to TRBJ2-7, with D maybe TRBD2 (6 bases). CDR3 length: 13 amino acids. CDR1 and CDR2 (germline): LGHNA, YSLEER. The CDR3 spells CASSQVRGPGREF. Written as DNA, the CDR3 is TGCGCCAGCAGCCAAGTCCGAGGACCCGGTCGGGAGTTC.

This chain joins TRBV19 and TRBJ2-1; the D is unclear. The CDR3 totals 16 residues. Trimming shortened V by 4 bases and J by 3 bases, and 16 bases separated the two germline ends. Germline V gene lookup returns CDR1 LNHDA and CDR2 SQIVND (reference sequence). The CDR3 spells CASSREGANFYNEQFF. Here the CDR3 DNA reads TGTGCCAGTAGTAGAGAAGGCGCCAACTTCTACAATGAGCAGTTCTTC.

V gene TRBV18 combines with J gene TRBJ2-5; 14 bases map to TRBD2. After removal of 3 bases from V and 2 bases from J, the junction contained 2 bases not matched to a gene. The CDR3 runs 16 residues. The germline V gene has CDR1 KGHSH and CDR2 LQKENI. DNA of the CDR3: TGTGCCAGCTCACCGAGGACTAGCGGGGGGCAAGAGACCCAGTACTTC. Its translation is CASSPRTSGGQETQYF.

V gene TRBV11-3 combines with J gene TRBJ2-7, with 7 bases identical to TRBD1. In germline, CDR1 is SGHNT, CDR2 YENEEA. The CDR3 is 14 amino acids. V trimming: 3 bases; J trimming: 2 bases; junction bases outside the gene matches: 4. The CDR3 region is CASSLRTGTYEQYF. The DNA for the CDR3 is TGTGCCAGCAGCTTGAGGACAGGAACCTACGAGCAGTACTTC.

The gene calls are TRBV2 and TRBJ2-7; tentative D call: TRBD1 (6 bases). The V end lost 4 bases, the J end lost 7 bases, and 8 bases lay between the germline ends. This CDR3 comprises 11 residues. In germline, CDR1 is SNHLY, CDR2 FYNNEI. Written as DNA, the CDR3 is TGTGCCAGCAGTGCAACAGGGGAGCAGTACTTC. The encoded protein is CASSATGEQYF.

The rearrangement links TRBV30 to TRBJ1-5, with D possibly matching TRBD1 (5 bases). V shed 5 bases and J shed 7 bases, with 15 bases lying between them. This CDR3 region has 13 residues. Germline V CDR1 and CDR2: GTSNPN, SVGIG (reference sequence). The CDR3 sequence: CAWGRGVGQPQHF. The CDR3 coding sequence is TGTGCCTGGGGTCGGGGGGTTGGGCAGCCCCAGCATTTT. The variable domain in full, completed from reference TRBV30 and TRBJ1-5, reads SQTIHQWPATLVQPVGSPLSLECTVEGTSNPNLYWYRQAAGRGLQLLFYSVGIGQISSEVPQNLSASRPQDRQFILSSKKLLLSDSGFYLCAWGRGVGQPQHFGDGTRLSIL.

The CDR3 protein is CASSEVPNNEQFF. The CDR3 DNA follows: TGTGCCAGCAGTGAAGTCCCTAACAATGAGCAGTTCTTC. The chain couples TRBV6-4 to TRBJ2-1; D gene ambiguous. V was pared by 3 bases and J by 5 bases, with 8 bases between. Per the germline V gene, CDR1 is MRHNA and CDR2 is SNTAGT. The CDR3 has 13 residues.

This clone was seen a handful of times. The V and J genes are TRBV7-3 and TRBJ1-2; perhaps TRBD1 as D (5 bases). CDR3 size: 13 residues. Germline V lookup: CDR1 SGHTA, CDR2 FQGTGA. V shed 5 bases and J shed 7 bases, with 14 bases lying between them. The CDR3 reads CASSLHGDSGYTF. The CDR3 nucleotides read TGTGCCAGCAGCCTACACGGGGACTCTGGCTACACCTTC.

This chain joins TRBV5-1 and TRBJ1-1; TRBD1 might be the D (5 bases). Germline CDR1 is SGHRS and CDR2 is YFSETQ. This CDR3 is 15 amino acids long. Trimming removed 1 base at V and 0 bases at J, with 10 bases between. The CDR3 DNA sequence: TGCGCCAGCAGCTTGCAGACAGCGTTGAACACTGAAGCTTTCTTT. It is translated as CASSLQTALNTEAFF.

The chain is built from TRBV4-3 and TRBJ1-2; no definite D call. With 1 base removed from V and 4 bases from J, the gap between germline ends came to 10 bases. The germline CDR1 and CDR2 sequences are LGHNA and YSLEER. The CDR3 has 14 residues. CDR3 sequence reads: CASSQVGDSYGYTF. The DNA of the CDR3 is TGCGCCAGCAGCCAAGTAGGAGATTCCTATGGCTACACCTTC.

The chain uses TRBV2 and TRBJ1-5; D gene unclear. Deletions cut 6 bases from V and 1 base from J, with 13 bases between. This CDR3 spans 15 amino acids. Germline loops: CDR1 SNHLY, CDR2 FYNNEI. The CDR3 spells CASRRRVSSNQPQHF. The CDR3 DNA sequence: TGTGCCAGCAGGAGGAGGGTTAGCAGCAATCAGCCCCAGCATTTT.

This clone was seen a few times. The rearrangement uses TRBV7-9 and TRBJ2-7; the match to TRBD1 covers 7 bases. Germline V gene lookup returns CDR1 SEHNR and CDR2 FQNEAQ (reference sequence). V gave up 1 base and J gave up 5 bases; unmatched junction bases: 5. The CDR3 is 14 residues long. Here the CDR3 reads CASSLVGQVNEQYF. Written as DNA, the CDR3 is TGTGCCAGCAGCTTAGTCGGACAGGTTAACGAGCAGTACTTC.

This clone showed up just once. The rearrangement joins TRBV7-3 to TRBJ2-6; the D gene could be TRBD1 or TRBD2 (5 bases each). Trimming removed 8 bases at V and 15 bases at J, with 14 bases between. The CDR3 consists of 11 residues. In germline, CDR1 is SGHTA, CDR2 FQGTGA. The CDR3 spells CASSSPGALTF. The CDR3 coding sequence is TGTGCCAGCTCCTCCCCCGGGGCCCTGACTTTC. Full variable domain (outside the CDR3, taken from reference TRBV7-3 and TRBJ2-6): GAGVSQTPSNKVTEKGKYVELRCDPISGHTALYWYRQSLGQGPEFLIYFQGTGAADDSGLPNDRFFAVRPEGSVSTLKIQRTERGDSAVYLCASSSPGALTFGAGSRLTVL.